This T cell receptor (beta chain) originates from a study of cytomegalovirus exposure and HLA in healthy donors. Germline V gene data show CDR1 as SGHVS and CDR2 as FQNEAQ. The V gene lost 0 bases and the J gene lost 4 bases, with 19 bases spanning the gap. This CDR3 is built from 17 residues. PCR used 60 Vbeta primers and 13 Jbeta primers. The method was immunoSEQ multiplex PCR; TCRdb's version includes in-frame clones alone and lacks a portion of them. The sample contains roughly 140,000 clones, roughly 79% of which appear only once. The receptor was isolated from a male donor in good health and CMV-seronegative. Material for sequencing was PBMCs. This chain joins TRBV7-8 and TRBJ2-7, with D tentatively TRBD2 (6 bases). CDR3 nucleotides: TGTGCCAGCAGCTTAGCGCTCGGGGTAGCGGAGTTTTACGAGCAGTACTTC. Translation: CASSLALGVAEFYEQYF.